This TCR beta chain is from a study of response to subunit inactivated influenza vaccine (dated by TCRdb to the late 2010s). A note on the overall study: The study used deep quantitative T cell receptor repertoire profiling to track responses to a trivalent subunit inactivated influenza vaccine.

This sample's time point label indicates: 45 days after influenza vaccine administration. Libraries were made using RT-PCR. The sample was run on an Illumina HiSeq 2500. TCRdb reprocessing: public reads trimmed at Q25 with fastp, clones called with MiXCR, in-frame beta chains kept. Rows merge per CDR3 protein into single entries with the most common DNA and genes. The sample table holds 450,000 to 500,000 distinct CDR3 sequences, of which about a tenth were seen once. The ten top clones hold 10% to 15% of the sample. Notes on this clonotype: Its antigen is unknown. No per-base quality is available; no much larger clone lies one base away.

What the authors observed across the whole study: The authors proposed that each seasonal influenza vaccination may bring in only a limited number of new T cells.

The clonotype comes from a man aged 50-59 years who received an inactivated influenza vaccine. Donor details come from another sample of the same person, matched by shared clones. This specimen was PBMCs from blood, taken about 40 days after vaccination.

The CDR3 corresponds to CASSSTPSTNEKLFF. The DNA sequence is TGTGCCAGCAGTTCGACACCTTCAACTAATGAAAAACTGTTTTTT. The sequence joins TRBV6-5 to TRBJ1-4, with the identity of the D gene unclear. The CDR3 has 15 amino acids, counting the end cysteine and phenylalanine. Of all the DNA, just the CDR3 is kept, 45 bases in frame from base 1. From a lookup of the germline V gene, CDR1 and CDR2 are MNHEY and SVGAGI. Cut back by 4 bases and 0 bases, the V and J ends lie 9 bases apart.